This entry lists 28 T cell receptor beta chains sequenced from one sample in a study of T cell clonality in common variable immunodeficiency. Study-wide points: Fewer deletions and N-nucleotide insertions were reportedly seen in common variable immunodeficiency TCR beta sequences.

Which antigens these TCRs recognize remains unknown. TCRdb's copy holds only in-frame clones and misses some; the assay was immunoSEQ multiplex PCR. The data show 30,000 or so clones, with none appearing a single time. The sequenced material came from peripheral blood mononuclear cells. Every receptor here comes from a human donor with common variable immunodeficiency.

Concerning this clone itself: The missing CDR3 end, 3 residues past where the read stops, is filled in from the germline J gene. The chain joins TRBV19 to TRBJ1-1, with a possible D match to TRBD1 (6 bases). This CDR3 contains 15 residues. Trimming cost V 5 bases and J 1 base, with 14 bases left between them. Germline values: CDR1 LNHDA, CDR2 SQIVND (reference sequence). The CDR3 sequence: CASSGPGAANTEAFF. The part of the CDR3 DNA that was read is TGTGCCAGTAGTGGTCCAGGGGCTGCGAACACTGAA.

To note about this clone: The read halts 3 residues ahead of the CDR3 end, with the missing end drawn from the germline J gene. The chain links TRBV6-2 or TRBV6-3 to TRBJ1-1; unclear D gene. The CDR3 totals 15 residues. Germline CDR1 MNHEY, CDR2 SVGEGT. Trimming stripped 2 bases from V and 0 bases from J, with 10 bases between. This CDR3 is CASSYNGHLNTEAFF. Partial CDR3 DNA: TGTGCCAGCAGTTACAATGGGCATCTGAACACTGAA.

This clone occurred many times. Mismatch with germline at one junction end may stem from a read error. The read terminates 3 residues ahead of where the CDR3 ends, so the germline J gene completes it. The chain couples TRBV7-3 to TRBJ1-1, with 8 bases identical to TRBD1. This CDR3 is built from 14 residues. Germline V gives CDR1 SGHTA, CDR2 FQGTGA. CDR3 loop: CASSSQGVKTEAFF. The sequenced part of the CDR3 DNA is TGTGCCAGCAGCTCACAGGGGGTGAAGACTGAA.

This clone turned up a few times. The read finishes 3 residues shy of the CDR3 end, and the germline J gene is used to complete it. The chain has TRBV2 and TRBJ1-5, with 8 bases fitting TRBD1. V lost 6 bases, J lost 1 base, and 5 bases stayed unmatched. This CDR3 contains 15 residues. Germline-derived CDR1 and CDR2 are SNHLY and FYNNEI. Partial CDR3 DNA: TGTGCCAGCAGCAGACAGGGGCTCAGCAATCAGCCC. Translated: CASSRQGLSNQP. The CDR3 in full is CASSRQGLSNQPQHF. The full variable domain, in which reference TRBV2 and TRBJ1-5 provide the parts outside the CDR3, is EPEVTQTPSHQVTQMGQEVILRCVPISNHLYFYWYRQILGQKVEFLVSFYNNEISEKSEIFDDQFSVERPDGSNFTLKIRSTKLEDSAMYFCASSRQGLSNQPQHFGDGTRLSIL.

A word on this clone: The CDR3 extends 3 residues past the end of the read, so its final part is completed from the germline J gene. The chain joins TRBV7-6 to TRBJ2-7, with 13 bases fitting TRBD2. V was pared by 1 base and J by 5 bases, with 8 bases of the junction left unmatched. Germline V gene lookup returns CDR1 SGHVS and CDR2 FNYEAQ. CDR3 length: 17 amino acids. CDR3 in amino acids: CASSLVATSGGPNEQYF. The sequenced part of the CDR3 DNA is TGTGCCAGCAGCTTAGTAGCGACTAGCGGGGGGCCCAACGAG.

Ten or more counts support this clone. The observed sequence ends 3 residues before the CDR3 terminus, with the missing tail filled in from the germline J gene. The V call is TRBV2, the J call TRBJ1-2; TRBD1 aligns across 9 bases. The CDR3 is 14 residues long. V dropped 6 bases and J dropped 2; count of bases not matched to a gene: 4. Per the germline V gene, CDR1 is SNHLY and CDR2 is FYNNEI. The covered CDR3 bases are TGTGCCAGCAGAAGAGGGACAGGGAACTATGGC. It translates to CASRRGTGNYG. The full CDR3 is CASRRGTGNYGYTF.

This clone was detected many times. The observed sequence ends 3 residues before the CDR3 terminus, with the missing tail filled in from the germline J gene. The chain is built from TRBV7-9 and TRBJ1-1; tentatively, D is TRBD1 (5 bases). Germline V gene sequence: CDR1 SEHNR, CDR2 FQNEAQ (reference sequence). V was pared by 5 bases and J by 4 bases, with 11 bases between. CDR3 length: 13 residues. The CDR3 spells CASSREQVTEAFF. CDR3 bases read: TGTGCCAGCAGCCGAGAACAGGTCACTGAA.

This clone was counted only a few times. The read falls 3 residues short of the CDR3 end, and the missing part is taken from the germline J gene. The V call is TRBV7-9, the J call TRBJ2-7; 8 bases line up with TRBD1. The CDR3 sequence is 15 residues long. Germline CDR1 reads SEHNR; CDR2 reads FQNEAQ (reference sequence). Trimming cost V 7 bases and J 3 bases; bases outside gene matches: 11. The CDR3 DNA, read in part, is TGTGCCAGCACCAAATCAAACACAGGGGGCTACGAG. It translates to CASTKSNTGGYE. The CDR3 reads in full as CASTKSNTGGYEQYF.

This clone was observed many times. The read ends 3 residues early relative to the CDR3; the germline J gene fills the gap. The chain carries TRBV5-1 and TRBJ2-7; 8 positions agree with TRBD1. The CDR3 covers 16 residues. Germline V gene lookup returns CDR1 SGHRS and CDR2 YFSETQ. V trimming: 0 bases; J trimming: 5 bases; junction bases outside the gene matches: 10. Incomplete CDR3 DNA: TGCGCCAGCAGCTTGGGCCCTGGACAGGGTACCGACGAG. It yields the protein CASSLGPGQGTDE. From start to end, the CDR3 is CASSLGPGQGTDEQYF. Combining the CDR3 with reference TRBV5-1 and TRBJ2-7 gives the whole variable domain KAGVTQTPRYLIKTRGQQVTLSCSPISGHRSVSWYQQTPGQGLQFLFEYFSETQRNKGNFPGRFSGRQFSNSRSEMNVSTLELGDSALYLCASSLGPGQGTDEQYFGPGTRLTVT.

This clone has just a few counts. The CDR3 extends 3 residues past the end of the read, so its final part is completed from the germline J gene. The chain links TRBV7-3 to TRBJ1-5, with 8 bases aligning to TRBD1. Looked up from germline, CDR1 is SGHTA and CDR2 is FQGTGA. This CDR3 contains 15 residues. Germline trimming cut 5 bases from V and 0 bases from J; bases unmatched to any gene: 3. Incomplete CDR3 DNA: TGTGCCAGCAGCCCCGGACAGGGTAGCAATCAGCCC. Its protein product is CASSPGQGSNQP. The whole CDR3 sequence is CASSPGQGSNQPQHF. Looking up the rest from reference TRBV7-3 and TRBJ1-5 gives the full variable domain: GAGVSQTPSNKVTEKGKYVELRCDPISGHTALYWYRQSLGQGPEFLIYFQGTGAADDSGLPNDRFFAVRPEGSVSTLKIQRTERGDSAVYLCASSPGQGSNQPQHFGDGTRLSIL.

This clone was counted many times. The junction departs from the called germline gene at one end, perhaps through a read error. The missing CDR3 end, 3 residues past where the read stops, is filled in from the germline J gene. This chain joins TRBV4-2 and TRBJ2-1, with TRBD2 matching 8 bases. CDR3 length: 15 amino acids. Germline assignment: CDR1 LGHNA and CDR2 YNFKEQ. The CDR3 loop is CASSPAGGGITEQFF. Incomplete CDR3 DNA: TGCGCCAGCAGCCCCGCAGGCGGGGGGATCACTGAG.

This clone was seen a handful of times. The CDR3 goes on 3 residues after the read ends, and that part is filled in from the germline J gene. The V call is TRBV2, the J call TRBJ2-3; possibly TRBD2 for D (5 bases). The CDR3 sequence is 14 residues long. CDR1 is SNHLY and CDR2 is FYNNEI in the germline V gene. The V end was cut by 7 bases, the J end by 3 bases, with 14 bases between. The sequenced CDR3 bases are TGTGCCAGCACAGCTCTTGGACTGACAGATACG. Translating gives CASTALGLTDT. The CDR3, in full, reads CASTALGLTDTQYF.

Ten or more counts support this clone. The CDR3 goes on 3 residues after the read ends, and that part is filled in from the germline J gene. The chain is built from TRBV7-2 and TRBJ2-3; 7 bases agree with TRBD2. Germline trimming cut 5 bases from V and 8 bases from J; bases unmatched to any gene: 13. Germline CDR1 reads SGHTA; CDR2 reads FQGNSA. The CDR3 has 15 residues. The DNA read from the CDR3 is TGTGCCAGCAGCGGGGGGAGGGGAGTGATCGGTACG. Encoded protein: CASSGGRGVIGT. The entire CDR3 reads CASSGGRGVIGTQYF.

This clone has only a few counts. The read ends 3 residues before the CDR3 terminus; that terminus is restored from the germline J gene. The rearrangement links TRBV6-2 or TRBV6-3 to TRBJ1-2; 7 bases are a match to TRBD1. The CDR3 has 14 residues. The trim removed 5 bases at V and 2 bases at J, leaving 5 bases unmatched. CDR1 is MNHEY and CDR2 is SVGEGT in the germline V gene. CDR3 bases read: TGTGCCAGCAGTGGACAGGTATCGAACTATGGC. This encodes CASSGQVSNYG. The CDR3 in its entirety is CASSGQVSNYGYTF.

CDR3 DNA (partial): TGTGCCAGCAGCTTAGCGGGGGGACCAAACAATGAG. This translates into CASSLAGGPNNE. The entire CDR3 protein is CASSLAGGPNNEQFF. This chain uses TRBV7-3 with TRBJ2-1; 8 positions agree with TRBD2. With the read ending 3 residues before the CDR3 end, the germline J gene is used to fill in that end. CDR1 and CDR2 (germline): SGHTA, FQGTGA. J was trimmed by 5 bases and V by 2 bases; bases with no gene match: 5. The length of the CDR3 is 15 residues.

This clone was detected many times. The CDR3 end is not reached by the read, which stops 3 residues before it; the germline J gene fills it in. V and J are TRBV11-3 and TRBJ1-1; unclear D gene. This CDR3 spans 13 amino acids. Germline V gene lookup returns CDR1 SGHNT and CDR2 YENEEA. The V gene lost 2 bases and the J gene lost 3 bases, with 7 bases spanning the gap. The sequenced part of the CDR3 DNA is TGTGCCAGCAGCTTATTTCGTTACACTGAA. Translation: CASSLFRYTE. The whole CDR3 protein is CASSLFRYTEAFF.

The CDR3 bases that were read are TGCGCCAGCAGGCTCGGGACAGGGGCTTACGAG. Residues: CASRLGTGAYE. The entire CDR3 sequence reads CASRLGTGAYEQYF. This rearrangement joins TRBV5-1 to TRBJ2-7, with 10 bases matching TRBD1. The CDR3 goes on 3 residues after the read ends, and that part is filled in from the germline J gene. The V and J ends lost 5 bases and 4 bases, in that order; junction bases with no gene match: 6. The CDR3 is made up of 14 amino acids. In germline, CDR1 is SGHRS, CDR2 YFSETQ.

About this clone itself: The read stops 3 residues short of the end of the CDR3; the missing end is completed from the germline J gene. The chain uses TRBV5-1 and TRBJ2-5, with 7 positions matching TRBD2. Germline-derived CDR1 and CDR2 are SGHRS and YFSETQ. V trimming: 3 bases; J trimming: 5 bases; junction bases outside the gene matches: 4. The CDR3 covers 13 residues. The CDR3 sequence is CASSSGGGETQYF. The sequenced CDR3 bases are TGCGCCAGCAGCTCCGGGGGAGGGGAGACC.

This clone came up many times. The read ends 3 residues shy of where the CDR3 ends; the end is completed using the germline J gene. The rearrangement uses TRBV6-1 and TRBJ2-7, with 7 bases that match TRBD1. The length of the CDR3 is 15 residues. The V and J ends lost 1 base and 3 bases, in that order; junction bases with no gene match: 6. CDR1 and CDR2 (germline): MNHNS, SASEGT. CDR3 DNA, as far as it was read: TGTGCCAGCAGTGAAGGCCCAGGGGGAGTCTACGAG. Its translation: CASSEGPGGVYE. The full-length CDR3 reads as CASSEGPGGVYEQYF.

This clone has only a few counts. CDR3 DNA (partial): TGTGCCAGTAGTATTTATTCCCCCGATCAGCCC. Its translation is CASSIYSPDQP. The whole CDR3 sequence reads CASSIYSPDQPQHF. The chain carries TRBV19 and TRBJ1-5; D remains unclear. The CDR3 extends 3 residues past the end of the read, so its final part is completed from the germline J gene. Germline V gene sequence: CDR1 LNHDA, CDR2 SQIVND (reference sequence). Trimming pared 3 bases from V and 5 bases from J, leaving 11 bases between. The CDR3 runs to 14 residues. The full variable domain, in which reference TRBV19 and TRBJ1-5 provide the parts outside the CDR3, is DGGITQSPKYLFRKEGQNVTLSCEQNLNHDAMYWYRQDPGQGLRLIYYSQIVNDFQKGDIAEGYSVSREKKESFPLTVTSAQKNPTAFYLCASSIYSPDQPQHFGDGTRLSIL.

This clone appeared many times. Partial CDR3 DNA: TGCAGTGGGTCCCAGGGGGGGAACACTGAA. This sequence encodes CSGSQGGNTE. The CDR3 reads in full as CSGSQGGNTEAFF. The V call is TRBV20-1, the J call TRBJ1-1; TRBD1 agrees at 7 bases. Sequencing ends 3 residues short of the CDR3 end; the germline J gene provides the rest. Germline loops: CDR1 DFQATT, CDR2 SNEGSKA (reference sequence). This CDR3 is 13 amino acids long. The V segment lost 7 bases and the J segment 1 base; nucleotides outside the gene matches: 6.

This clone was recorded at least ten times. The DNA ends 3 residues before the CDR3 does, and the rest of the CDR3 is filled in from the germline J gene. The sample has other DNA sequences that encode this CDR3 too. The V and J genes are TRBV2 and TRBJ2-5, with 8 positions matching TRBD1. The CDR3 length is 17 residues. V lost 5 bases, J lost 1 base, and 12 bases stayed unmatched. The germline CDR1 and CDR2 sequences are SNHLY and FYNNEI. CDR3 DNA, as far as it was read: TGTGCCAGCAGTACCCCGAAGTCCGGACAGGGCCAAGAGACC. Translated, it gives CASSTPKSGQGQET. The whole CDR3 protein is CASSTPKSGQGQETQYF.

This clone was recorded at least ten times. Coverage ceases 3 residues before the CDR3 finishes, and the germline J gene fills in the end. The rearrangement links TRBV5-6 to TRBJ2-1; D is unclear. CDR1 and CDR2 (germline): SGHDT, YYEEEE. The V gene lost 2 bases and the J gene lost 7 bases, with 13 bases spanning the gap. CDR3 length: 14 residues. The sequenced CDR3 bases are TGTGCCAGCAGCTTCTTCCGCGGATGGAATGAG. This encodes CASSFFRGWNE. The entire CDR3 sequence reads CASSFFRGWNEQFF.

This clone was recorded a few times. CDR3 in amino acids: CASRQGAMDTEAFF. Incomplete CDR3 DNA: TGTGCCAGTAGGCAGGGGGCGATGGACACTGAA. The chain combines TRBV19 with TRBJ1-1, with TRBD1 identical over 8 bases. Read coverage stops 3 residues before the CDR3 terminus; the germline J gene supplies the remainder. With 6 bases clipped from V and 3 bases from J, the junction kept 6 bases outside the gene matches. Germline V lookup: CDR1 LNHDA, CDR2 SQIVND (reference sequence). The length of the CDR3 is 14 residues.

Points on this clone: The sequenced fragment ends 3 residues before the CDR3 boundary, so the rest is inferred from the germline J gene. The chain has TRBV6-2 or TRBV6-3 and TRBJ2-7; 8 bases agree with TRBD2. The germline gives CDR1 MNHEY, CDR2 SVGEGT. Trimming removed 7 bases from V and 2 bases from J; junction bases left unmatched: 7. CDR3 length: 14 residues. The part of the CDR3 DNA that was read is TGTGCCAGCATGGGCGGGGGGCCGACCTACGAG. Amino acids: CASMGGGPTYE. The whole CDR3 protein reads CASMGGGPTYEQYF.

This clone showed up just a few times. Read coverage stops 3 residues before the CDR3 terminus; the germline J gene supplies the remainder. The rearrangement uses TRBV6-2 or TRBV6-3 and TRBJ1-5; no clear D. The germline V gene has CDR1 MNHEY and CDR2 SVGEGT. The CDR3 extends over 16 amino acids. CDR3 in amino acids: CASSYSPGIRVGPQHF. CDR3 DNA (partial): TGTGCCAGCAGTTACTCCCCGGGGATTAGGGTAGGCCCC.

About this clone itself: Read data end 3 residues before the CDR3 end; the end is taken from the germline J gene. V usage is TRBV19 and J usage is TRBJ1-5, with unresolved D. The CDR3 extends over 15 amino acids. Germline-derived CDR1 and CDR2 are LNHDA and SQIVND (reference sequence). The ends were cut back, 0 bases at V and 1 base at J, with 7 bases in the middle. The DNA read from the CDR3 is TGTGCCAGTAGTATAGATCCCCAGAGCAATCAGCCC. Translated: CASSIDPQSNQP. The whole CDR3 reads CASSIDPQSNQPQHF.

This clone rates as medium-sized. The sequence runs out 3 residues before the end of the CDR3; the remainder is reconstructed from the germline J gene. V is TRBV11-2 and J is TRBJ2-3; 7 positions match TRBD2. Germline V gene lookup returns CDR1 SGHAT and CDR2 FQNNGV. The CDR3 sequence is 15 residues long. The V segment lost 0 bases and the J segment 0 bases; nucleotides outside the gene matches: 0. The sequenced part of the CDR3 DNA is TGTGCCAGCAGCTTAGATAGCGGGAGCACAGATACG. It yields the protein CASSLDSGSTDT. The full CDR3 protein reads CASSLDSGSTDTQYF.